This T cell receptor (beta chain) was sequenced for a study of chemoradiotherapy in HPV16-positive cancers. Study-level background: A couple of HPV16-positive patients' cells yielded candidate HPV-specific clones and common motifs.

The study's findings and limits: HPV-responsive T-cell expansion during chemoradiotherapy was linked to improved recurrence-free survival in HPV16-positive patients.

In this sample, this clone turned up once. The target antigen is unknown. Using immunoSEQ multiplex PCR, the repertoire was profiled, and TCRdb retains in-frame clones only, with some absent. The profile shows about a thousand clones, about nine tenths of them singletons. V was cut by 1 base and J by 8 bases, with 12 bases left in between. The CDR3 is 15 amino acids. Germline V lookup: CDR1 SGHVS, CDR2 FQNEAQ. Repertoires were sampled repeatedly during chemoradiotherapy. The material sequenced was tumor tissue, taken from a patient who underwent chemoradiotherapy. The rearrangement uses TRBV7-8 and TRBJ1-6, with D perhaps TRBD1 (5 bases). The clonotype originates from a human donor with HPV-associated anogenital cancer. Written as DNA, the CDR3 is TGTGCCAGCAGCTTAGGGGTGTGGGGGGATTCACCCCTCCACTTT. It yields the protein CASSLGVWGDSPLHF.